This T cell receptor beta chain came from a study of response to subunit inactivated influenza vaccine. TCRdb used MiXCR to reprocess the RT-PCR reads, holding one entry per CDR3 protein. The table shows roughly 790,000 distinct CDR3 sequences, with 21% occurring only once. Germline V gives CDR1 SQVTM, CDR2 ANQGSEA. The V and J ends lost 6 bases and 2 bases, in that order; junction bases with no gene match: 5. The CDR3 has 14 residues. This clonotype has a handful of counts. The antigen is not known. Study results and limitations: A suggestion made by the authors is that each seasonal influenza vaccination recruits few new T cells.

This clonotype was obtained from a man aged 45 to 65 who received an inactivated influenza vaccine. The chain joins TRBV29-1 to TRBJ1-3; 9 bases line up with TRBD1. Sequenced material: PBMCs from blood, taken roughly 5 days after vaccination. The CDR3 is CSVRTGGTGNTIYF. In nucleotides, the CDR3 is TGCAGCGTCAGAACAGGGGGCACTGGAAACACCATATATTTT.